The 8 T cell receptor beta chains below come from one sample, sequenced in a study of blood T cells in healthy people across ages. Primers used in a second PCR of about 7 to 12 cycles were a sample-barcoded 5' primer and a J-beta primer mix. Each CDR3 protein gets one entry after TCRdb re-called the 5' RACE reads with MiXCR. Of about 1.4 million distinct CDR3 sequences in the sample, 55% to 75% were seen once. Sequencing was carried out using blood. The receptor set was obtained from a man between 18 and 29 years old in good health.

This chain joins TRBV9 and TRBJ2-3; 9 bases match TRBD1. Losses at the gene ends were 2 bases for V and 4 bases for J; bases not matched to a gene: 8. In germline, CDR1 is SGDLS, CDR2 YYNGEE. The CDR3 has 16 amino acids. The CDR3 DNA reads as TGTGCCAGCAGCGTTACCGGGACAGGGTCTTCAGATACGCAGTATTTT. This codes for CASSVTGTGSSDTQYF.

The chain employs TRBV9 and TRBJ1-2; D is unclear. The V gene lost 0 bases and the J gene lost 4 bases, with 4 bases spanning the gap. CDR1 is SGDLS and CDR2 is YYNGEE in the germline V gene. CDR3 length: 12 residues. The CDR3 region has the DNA TGTGCCAGCAGCGTAGAGCCCTATGGCTACACCTTC. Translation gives CASSVEPYGYTF.

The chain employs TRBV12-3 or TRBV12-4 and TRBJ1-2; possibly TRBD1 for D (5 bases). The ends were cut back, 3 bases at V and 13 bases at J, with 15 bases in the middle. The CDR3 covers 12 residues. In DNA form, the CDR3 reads TGTGCCAGCAGTTTGGGTGGCAGGGTCCTCACCTTC. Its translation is CASSLGGRVLTF.

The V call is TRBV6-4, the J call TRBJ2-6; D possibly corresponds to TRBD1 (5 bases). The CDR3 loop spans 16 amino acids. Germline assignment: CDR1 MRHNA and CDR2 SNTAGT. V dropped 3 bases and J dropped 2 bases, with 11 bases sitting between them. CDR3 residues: CASSEYDRTGANVLTF. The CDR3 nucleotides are TGTGCCAGCAGTGAATATGACAGAACTGGGGCCAACGTCCTGACTTTC.

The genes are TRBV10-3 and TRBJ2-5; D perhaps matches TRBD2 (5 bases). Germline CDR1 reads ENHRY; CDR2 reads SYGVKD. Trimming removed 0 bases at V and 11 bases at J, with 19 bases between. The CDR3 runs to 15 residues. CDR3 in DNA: TGTGCCATCAGTGAGTCTTCGCGCGTCCCCGGGGAGCAGTACTTC. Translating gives CAISESSRVPGEQYF.

The CDR3 DNA follows: TGTGCCAGCAGTTTAGGAGCTGGCGACGGGGAGCTGTTTTTT. Protein: CASSLGAGDGELFF. The genes are TRBV27 and TRBJ2-2; D is ambiguous. V was trimmed by 2 bases and J by 7 bases, leaving 11 bases between them. Germline lookup yields CDR1 MNHEY and CDR2 SMNVEV (reference sequence). The CDR3 is made up of 14 amino acids.

The CDR3 is CASSRGTPSYEQYF. The CDR3, as DNA: TGCGCCAGCAGCCGAGGGACTCCTTCCTACGAGCAGTACTTC. The V gene is TRBV4-3, the J gene TRBJ2-7, with D perhaps matching TRBD2 (6 bases). V lost 4 bases to trimming and J lost 1 base, with 11 bases between them. There are 14 residues in the CDR3. Per germline, CDR1 LGHNA and CDR2 YSLEER.

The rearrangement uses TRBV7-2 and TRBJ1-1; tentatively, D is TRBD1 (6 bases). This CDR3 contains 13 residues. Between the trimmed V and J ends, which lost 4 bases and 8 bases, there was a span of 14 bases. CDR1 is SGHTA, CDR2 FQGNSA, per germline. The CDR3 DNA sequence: TGTGCCAGCAGCTCTCTGACGGACAGCGAAGCTTTCTTT. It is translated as CASSSLTDSEAFF.